This TCR beta chain is drawn from a study of regulatory T cells in long-lasting Graves disease. Both iRepertoire HTBI primers and Arm-PCR of CDR3 regions were used to build the TCR beta libraries. MiXCR, run by TCRdb on the multiplex PCR reads, gives a single entry per CDR3 protein. The repertoire consists of 350,000 to 450,000 distinct CDR3 sequences, with 15% to 20% occurring once and the leading ten covering around 27%. This clonotype came up many times. The CDR3 is 15 residues long. The V gene's germline CDR1 is LGHNA and CDR2 YSLEER. Trimming took off 0 bases at V and 3 bases at J, with 12 bases between the two ends. Documented time point: newly diagnosed GD, antithyroid drugs for less than 3 months. After RNA was extracted from PBMCs, the TCR library was made from it. The same specimen was also included in a second study, on T cells in Graves' hyperthyroidism and ophthalmopathy. That paper states: No progression to ophthalmopathy during 18 months of follow-up defined stable disease.

The chain joins TRBV4-3 to TRBJ2-7; possible D gene TRBD2, 6 bases. This receptor was taken from a man in his forties or fifties with Graves disease. The sample here was peripheral blood mononuclear cells (PBMCs), taken at new diagnosis, from a patient treated with antithyroid drugs. The CDR3 loop reads CASSQDGGGIYEQYF. The CDR3 DNA is TGCGCCAGCAGCCAAGATGGTGGAGGGATCTACGAGCAGTACTTC.